These 18 T cell receptor beta chains came from one sample sequenced in a study of CD8 T cells in Susac syndrome. Reverse transcription of about 0.45 to 1 ug RNA used random hexamers. TCRdb re-called the immunoSEQ multiplex PCR reads through MiXCR, storing one row per CDR3 protein. Counted here are some 400,000 distinct CDR3 sequences, 85% to 90% occurring once; the ten biggest clones make up about 0.1%. Material for sequencing was CD8+ T cells from PBMCs. The receptors were sampled from a human donor with multiple sclerosis.

The chain is built from TRBV5-4 and TRBJ2-7, with 7 bases identical to TRBD1. This CDR3 is 15 amino acids long. Losses at the gene ends were 4 bases for V and 2 bases for J; bases not matched to a gene: 9. Per the germline V gene, CDR1 is SGHNT and CDR2 is YYREEE (reference sequence). The CDR3 sequence is CASSDGQAPPYEQYF. CDR3 sequence (DNA): TGTGCCAGCAGCGACGGACAGGCGCCCCCCTACGAGCAGTACTTC.

This clonotype was observed a few times. CDR3 sequence (DNA): TGTGCCAGCAGCTTGGGGCAGGGGGCAAATGGCTACACCTTC. This translates into CASSLGQGANGYTF. This chain connects TRBV5-4 to TRBJ1-2; the match to TRBD1 covers 8 bases. Germline V gene sequence: CDR1 SGHNT, CDR2 YYREEE (reference sequence). This CDR3 is built from 14 residues. The V segment lost 0 bases and the J segment 6 bases; nucleotides outside the gene matches: 4.

In its sample, this clonotype was seen once. The V call is TRBV5-1, the J call TRBJ2-1; TRBD2 matches at 7 bases. The CDR3 totals 15 residues. The trim removed 0 bases at V and 4 bases at J, leaving 4 bases unmatched. Germline V gene data show CDR1 as SGHRS and CDR2 as YFSETQ. CDR3 sequence reads: CASSLGTRRYNEQFF. The CDR3 DNA reads as TGCGCCAGCAGCTTGGGGACTAGGAGATACAATGAGCAGTTCTTC. The complete variable domain, with remaining parts taken from reference TRBV5-1 and TRBJ2-1, reads KAGVTQTPRYLIKTRGQQVTLSCSPISGHRSVSWYQQTPGQGLQFLFEYFSETQRNKGNFPGRFSGRQFSNSRSEMNVSTLELGDSALYLCASSLGTRRYNEQFFGPGTRLTVL.

The rearrangement uses TRBV2 and TRBJ1-1; D might be TRBD1 (6 bases). Germline V gives CDR1 SNHLY, CDR2 FYNNEI. Deletions cut 6 bases from V and 4 bases from J, with 15 bases between. The CDR3 consists of 14 residues. CDR3 sequence (DNA): TGTGCCAGCAGGAGGGGGGAAGGAGGCACTGAAGCTTTCTTT. Translation gives CASRRGEGGTEAFF.

The chain combines TRBV19 with TRBJ1-5; D call uncertain. Trimming cost V 0 bases and J 5 bases, with 14 bases left between them. Germline V gives CDR1 LNHDA, CDR2 SQIVND (reference sequence). The CDR3 is made up of 16 amino acids. DNA for the CDR3: TGTGCCAGTAGTATAGATCACAGCTGGAGGGATCAGCCCCAGCATTTT. Protein: CASSIDHSWRDQPQHF.

The chain couples TRBV5-1 to TRBJ2-1; the D gene is possibly TRBD2 (6 bases). Germline V gene data show CDR1 as SGHRS and CDR2 as YFSETQ. CDR3 length: 13 residues. The V end lost 7 bases, the J end lost 6 bases, and 14 bases lay between the germline ends. CDR3 sequence (DNA): TGCGCCAGCCGCTGGGACTCTACCAATGAGCAGTTCTTC. It translates to CASRWDSTNEQFF.

The gene calls are TRBV20-1 and TRBJ2-7; the match to TRBD2 covers 9 bases. Looked up from germline, CDR1 is DFQATT and CDR2 is SNEGSKA (reference sequence). The V segment lost 4 bases and the J segment 4 bases; nucleotides outside the gene matches: 11. CDR3 length equals 15 residues. In DNA form, the CDR3 reads TGCAGTGCTAAAGAGAGTAATAGCGGGAGTTACGAGCAGTACTTC. Translation gives CSAKESNSGSYEQYF.

The genes are TRBV6-5 and TRBJ2-1; 12 bases match TRBD1. V lost 7 bases and J lost 9; bases outside the gene matches: 7. Per the germline V gene, CDR1 is MNHEY and CDR2 is SVGAGI. There are 14 residues in the CDR3. This CDR3 reads CASTTGTGGFEQFF. The CDR3 DNA sequence: TGTGCCAGCACGACCGGGACAGGGGGCTTTGAGCAGTTCTTC.

This chain joins TRBV2 and TRBJ2-4; TRBD1 might be the D (7 bases). Germline CDR1 SNHLY, CDR2 FYNNEI. This CDR3 is built from 17 residues. V was pared by 3 bases and J by 5 bases, with 20 bases between. CDR3 nucleotides: TGTGCCAGCAGTGACCCCCGCCTCCAGGGGGGAGAAAACATTCAGTACTTC. Its protein is CASSDPRLQGGENIQYF.

V and J are TRBV12-5 and TRBJ2-1; 7 bases match TRBD1. The CDR3 runs to 16 residues. Germline V gene lookup returns CDR1 LGHNT and CDR2 FRNRAP. V was clipped by 4 bases and J by 6 bases; unmatched bases: 12. CDR3 residues: CASGSGPGQLINEQFF. CDR3 DNA sequence: TGTGCTAGTGGTTCCGGTCCGGGACAGCTAATCAATGAGCAGTTCTTC.

This chain joins TRBV15 and TRBJ2-2; 10 bases fit TRBD1. The CDR3 covers 17 residues. The germline CDR1 and CDR2 sequences are LNHNV and YYDKDF (reference sequence). V lost 1 base and J lost 4; bases outside the gene matches: 6. The CDR3: CATSRVLGQGTTGELFF. CDR3 sequence (DNA): TGTGCCACCAGCAGAGTCCTGGGACAGGGGACCACCGGGGAGCTGTTTTTT.

This clonotype was seen a handful of times. The chain has TRBV19 and TRBJ1-5; TRBD1 might be the D (5 bases). Per germline, CDR1 LNHDA and CDR2 SQIVND (reference sequence). CDR3 size: 12 residues. With 6 bases removed from V and 2 bases from J, the gap between germline ends came to 5 bases. CDR3 in amino acids: CASRGGNQPQHF. The CDR3 DNA sequence: TGTGCCAGTAGGGGGGGCAATCAGCCCCAGCATTTT.

J is TRBJ2-7 and V is TRBV4-1; tentative D call: TRBD2 (6 bases). V was pared by 4 bases and J by 0 bases, with 19 bases between. The CDR3 is made up of 17 amino acids. Germline-derived CDR1 and CDR2 are MGHRA and YSYEKL. DNA of the CDR3: TGCGCCAGCAGCCCGGGGGAACTAGCCTTGAGCTCCTACGAGCAGTACTTC. Translation gives CASSPGELALSSYEQYF.

The J gene is TRBJ2-1, the V gene TRBV2; TRBD2 matches at 11 bases. From germline, CDR1 is SNHLY and CDR2 FYNNEI. The CDR3 extends over 16 amino acids. The ends lost 7 bases at V and 8 bases at J; junction bases unmatched: 13. CDR3 residues: CASTFLLAGETYEQFF. The CDR3 DNA reads TGTGCCAGCACCTTCCTACTAGCGGGAGAGACGTATGAGCAGTTCTTC.

V and J are TRBV29-1 and TRBJ2-5; D is perhaps TRBD2 (5 bases). The V and J ends lost 2 bases and 1 base respectively, with 20 bases between them. CDR1 SQVTM and CDR2 ANQGSEA come from the germline V gene. This CDR3 spans 17 amino acids. The CDR3 DNA sequence: TGCAGCGTTGAACGGGGAGACAAGGTTGGCCTCCAAGAGACCCAGTACTTC. Translating gives CSVERGDKVGLQETQYF. Drawing the rest from reference TRBV29-1 and TRBJ2-5, the complete variable domain is SAVISQKPSRDICQRGTSLTIQCQVDSQVTMMFWYRQQPGQSLTLIATANQGSEATYESGFVIDKFPISRPNLTFSTLTVSNMSPEDSSIYLCSVERGDKVGLQETQYFGPGTRLLVL.

The J gene is TRBJ2-3, the V gene TRBV19, with D unclear. Germline values: CDR1 LNHDA, CDR2 SQIVND (reference sequence). The CDR3 covers 16 residues. The V end lost 6 bases, the J end lost 2 bases, and 18 bases lay between the germline ends. The CDR3 DNA reads TGTGCCAGTAGCCCCGCTCCGCTCCTATACACAGATACGCAGTATTTT. Encoded protein: CASSPAPLLYTDTQYF.

The chain has TRBV28 and TRBJ2-1; D possibly corresponds to TRBD2 (6 bases). The germline V gene has CDR1 MDHEN and CDR2 SYDVKM. Trimming left V 4 bases short and J 9 bases short, with 19 bases between. The CDR3 totals 15 residues. The CDR3 bases are TGTGCCAGCAGTTCCAGGGAGGAGGTCTGGGGTGAGCAGTTCTTC. Its protein is CASSSREEVWGEQFF.

The chain links TRBV7-9 to TRBJ1-5; no definite D call. Germline assignment: CDR1 SEHNR and CDR2 FQNEAQ (reference sequence). V lost 4 bases and J lost 11, with 15 bases in between. The CDR3 has 13 residues. In DNA form, the CDR3 reads TGTGCCAGCAGCTCGCCTATAAACCCAGCCCAGCATTTT. Protein sequence: CASSSPINPAQHF.